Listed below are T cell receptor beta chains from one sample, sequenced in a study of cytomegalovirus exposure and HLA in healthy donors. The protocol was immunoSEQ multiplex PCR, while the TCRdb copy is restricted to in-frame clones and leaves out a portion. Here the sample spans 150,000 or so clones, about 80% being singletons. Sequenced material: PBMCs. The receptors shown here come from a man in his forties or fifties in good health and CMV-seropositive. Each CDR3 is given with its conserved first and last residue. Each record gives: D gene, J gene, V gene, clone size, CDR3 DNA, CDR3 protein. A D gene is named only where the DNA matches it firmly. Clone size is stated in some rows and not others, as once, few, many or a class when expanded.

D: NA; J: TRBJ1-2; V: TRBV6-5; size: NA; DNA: TGTGCCAGCAGTAGACGACACGGGGTCGACTATGGCTACACCTTC; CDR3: CASSRRHGVDYGYTF
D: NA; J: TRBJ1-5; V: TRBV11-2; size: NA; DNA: TGTGCCAGCAGCTTAGGTGGCAGGGGAAACAATCAGCCCCAGCATTTT; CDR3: CASSLGGRGNNQPQHF
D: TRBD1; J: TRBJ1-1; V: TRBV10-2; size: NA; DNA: TGCGCCAGCAGGGACAGGGTGCGGCCCACTGAAGCTTTCTTT; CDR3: CASRDRVRPTEAFF
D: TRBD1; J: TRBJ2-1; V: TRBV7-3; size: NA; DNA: TGTGCCAGCAGCCTGACAGGGGGCTTCTTCAATGAGCAGTTCTTC; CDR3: CASSLTGGFFNEQFF
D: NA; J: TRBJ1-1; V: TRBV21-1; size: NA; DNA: TGTGCCAGCAGCAAAGTCCGGGGGGCGGTAGCCACTGAAGCTTTCTTT; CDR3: CASSKVRGAVATEAFF
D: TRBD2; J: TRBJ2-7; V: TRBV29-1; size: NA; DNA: TGCAGCGTTATTTCGGGAGGCGGGGGCTACGAGCAGTACTTC; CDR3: CSVISGGGGYEQYF
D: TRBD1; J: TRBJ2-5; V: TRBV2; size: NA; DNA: TGTGCCAGCAGTGCTGGGCAGGGGGTTGGGACCCAGTACTTC; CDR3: CASSAGQGVGTQYF
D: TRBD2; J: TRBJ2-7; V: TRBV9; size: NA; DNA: TGTGCCAGCAGCGTAGTTACTAGCGGGATCAACGAGCAGTACTTC; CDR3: CASSVVTSGINEQYF
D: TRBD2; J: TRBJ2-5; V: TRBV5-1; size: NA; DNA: TGCGCCAGCAGCTTGGCTAGCGGGGAGGGGACCCAGTACTTC; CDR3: CASSLASGEGTQYF
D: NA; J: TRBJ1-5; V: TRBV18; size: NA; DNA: TGTGCCAGCTCACCAGAGGCCTCTAGCAATCAGCCCCAGCATTTT; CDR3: CASSPEASSNQPQHF
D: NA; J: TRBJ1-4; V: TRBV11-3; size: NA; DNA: TGTGCCAGCAGCTTAGGACTGGGTAATGAAAAACTGTTTTTT; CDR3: CASSLGLGNEKLFF
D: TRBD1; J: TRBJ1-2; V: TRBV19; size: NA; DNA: TGTGCCAGTAGCCTTCTACAGGGGAACTATGGCTACACCTTC; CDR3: CASSLLQGNYGYTF
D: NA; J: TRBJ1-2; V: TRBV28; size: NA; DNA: TGTGCCAGCAGCAAAGGAAGGCGGGGGATCTATGGCTACACCTTC; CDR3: CASSKGRRGIYGYTF
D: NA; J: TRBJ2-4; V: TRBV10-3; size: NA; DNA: TGTGCCATCCGAGGCCCCCCACCCAAAAACATTCAGTACTTC; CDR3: CAIRGPPPKNIQYF
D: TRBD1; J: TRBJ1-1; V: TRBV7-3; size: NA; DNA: TGTGCCAGCAGCCTAACGGGACAGGGCTTGTCGAGTACTGAAGCTTTCTTT; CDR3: CASSLTGQGLSSTEAFF
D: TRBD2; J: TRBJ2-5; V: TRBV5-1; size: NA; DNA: TGCGCCAGCAGCGTGGGTGCACTAGCGGGGCAAGAGACCCAGTACTTC; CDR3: CASSVGALAGQETQYF
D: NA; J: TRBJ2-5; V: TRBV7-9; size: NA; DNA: TGTGCCAGCAGCTTAGAGGGGATTTTTGAGACCCAGTACTTC; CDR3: CASSLEGIFETQYF
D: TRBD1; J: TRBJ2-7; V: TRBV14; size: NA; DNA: TGTGCCAGCAGCCAAGTACAGGGGTTCTCCTACGAGCAGTACTTC; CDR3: CASSQVQGFSYEQYF
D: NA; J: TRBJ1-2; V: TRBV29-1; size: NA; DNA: TGCAGCGTTGGGCAGGCGAACTATGGCTACACCTTC; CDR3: CSVGQANYGYTF
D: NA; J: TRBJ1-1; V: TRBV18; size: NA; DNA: TGTGCCAGCTCGCGGGGGGTCGCTTTCTTT; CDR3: CASSRGVAFF
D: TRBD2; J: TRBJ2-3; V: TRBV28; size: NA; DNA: TGTGCCAGCAGTTTCCAACTCCCCTTAGCGGGAGGCACAGATACGCAGTATTTT; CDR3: CASSFQLPLAGGTDTQYF
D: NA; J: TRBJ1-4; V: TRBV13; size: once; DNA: TGTGCCAGCAGCTTAGGTTCGAGTGGTGAAAAACTGTTTTTT; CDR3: CASSLGSSGEKLFF
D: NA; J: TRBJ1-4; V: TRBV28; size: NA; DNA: TGTGCCAGCAGTCACCCTTCACCCGGGGATGAAAAACTGTTTTTT; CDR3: CASSHPSPGDEKLFF
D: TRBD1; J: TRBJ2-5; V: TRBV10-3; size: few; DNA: TGTGCCATCAGGGGACAGGGCCTAGAGACCCAGTACTTC; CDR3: CAIRGQGLETQYF
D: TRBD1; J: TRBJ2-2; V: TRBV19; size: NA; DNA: TGTGCCAGTAGTATCCGGGACAGGGACACCGGGGAGCTGTTTTTT; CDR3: CASSIRDRDTGELFF
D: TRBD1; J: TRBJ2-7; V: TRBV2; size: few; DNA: TGTGCCAGCAGTGAGGACAGGGGGCCCTACGAGCAGTACTTC; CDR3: CASSEDRGPYEQYF
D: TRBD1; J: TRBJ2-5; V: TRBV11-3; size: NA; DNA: TGTGCCATCTCCGGGACAGGGTTAATTGGGACCCAGTACTTC; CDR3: CAISGTGLIGTQYF
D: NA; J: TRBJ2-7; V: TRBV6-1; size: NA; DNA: TGTGCCAGCAGTGAGGCCGGGGAGACCTACGAGCAGTACTTC; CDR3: CASSEAGETYEQYF
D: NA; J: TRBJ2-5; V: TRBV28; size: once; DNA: TGTGCCAGCCTCCGGGACTACCAAGAGACCCAGTACTTC; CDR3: CASLRDYQETQYF
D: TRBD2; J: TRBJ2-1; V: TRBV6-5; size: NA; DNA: TGTGCCAGCAGGGCGGGAGACTCCTACAATGAGCAGTTCTTC; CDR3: CASRAGDSYNEQFF
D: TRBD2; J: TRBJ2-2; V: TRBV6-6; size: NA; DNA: TGTGCCAGCAGTTACGGCGGGAGTACGGTCGGGGAGCTGTTTTTT; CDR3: CASSYGGSTVGELFF
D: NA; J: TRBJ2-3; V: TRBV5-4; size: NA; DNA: TGTGCCAGCAGCTTAGACAGCCTCGTACCCACAGATACGCAGTATTTT; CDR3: CASSLDSLVPTDTQYF
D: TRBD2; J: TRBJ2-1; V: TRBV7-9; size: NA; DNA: TGTTCCAGCAGCTTACCGGGACTAGCGTCGTTGAATGAGCAGTTCTTC; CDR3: CSSSLPGLASLNEQFF
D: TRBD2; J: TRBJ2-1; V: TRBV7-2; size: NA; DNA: TGTGCCAGCAGCTTACTAGCGGGAGGGCCTGGGGTCTGGAATGAGCAGTTCTTC; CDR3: CASSLLAGGPGVWNEQFF
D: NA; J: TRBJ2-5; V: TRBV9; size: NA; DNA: TGTGCCAGCAGCGTAGGGGGCTTCCAAGAGACCCAGTACTTC; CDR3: CASSVGGFQETQYF